This TCR beta chain was recovered during a study of T cell repertoires in cytomegalovirus infection. Study overall: The authors relied on CMV epitopes, both recently identified HLA-C-restricted and well-studied HLA-B-restricted. Public signatures in TCR beta pointed to CMV infection and matching HLA type. Whole-study results and caveats: Individuals carrying CMV plus the relevant HLA were identified by cumulative frequency of public TCR beta families. HLA-C-restricted CMV-specific TCR beta clonotypes prevailed in the ex vivo response.

On this clonotype itself: Its antigen is still unknown.

In TCRdb, the reads were re-called with MiXCR into one record per CDR3 protein. The sample consists of 230,000 or so distinct CDR3 sequences, around 40% of them appearing once. CDR1 is MRHNA, CDR2 SNTAGT, per germline. V gave up 0 bases and J gave up 6 bases, with 6 bases separating them. The CDR3 loop spans 13 amino acids. This receptor was taken from a human donor in good health (CMV status not recorded). Some clones in this sample may be carry-over from other donors' samples. The chain uses TRBV6-4 and TRBJ2-1; TRBD1 might be the D (6 bases). This sample comprised CD8+ T cells from cultured PBMCs, obtained from culture after CMV antigen stimulation. CDR3 region: CASSDSGGNEQFF. DNA of the CDR3: TGTGCCAGCAGTGACTCAGGGGGCAATGAGCAGTTCTTC.